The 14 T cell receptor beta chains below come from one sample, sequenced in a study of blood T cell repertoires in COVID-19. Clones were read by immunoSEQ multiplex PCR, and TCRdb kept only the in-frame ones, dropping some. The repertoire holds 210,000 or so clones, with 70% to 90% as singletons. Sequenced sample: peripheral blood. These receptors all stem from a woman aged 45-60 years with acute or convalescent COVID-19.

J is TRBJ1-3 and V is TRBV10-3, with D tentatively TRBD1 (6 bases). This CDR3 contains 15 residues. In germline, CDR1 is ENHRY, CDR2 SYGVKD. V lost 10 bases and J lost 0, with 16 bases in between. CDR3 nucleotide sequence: TGTGCCACGGACCCCAGGGGTTTCTCTGGAAACACCATATATTTT. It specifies CATDPRGFSGNTIYF.

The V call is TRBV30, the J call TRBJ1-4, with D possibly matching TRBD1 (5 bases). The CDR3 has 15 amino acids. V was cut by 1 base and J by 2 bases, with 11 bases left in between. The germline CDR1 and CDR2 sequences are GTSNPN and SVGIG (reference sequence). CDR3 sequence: CAWSAQQVTNEKLFF. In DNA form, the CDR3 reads TGTGCCTGGAGTGCACAACAGGTGACTAATGAAAAACTGTTTTTT.

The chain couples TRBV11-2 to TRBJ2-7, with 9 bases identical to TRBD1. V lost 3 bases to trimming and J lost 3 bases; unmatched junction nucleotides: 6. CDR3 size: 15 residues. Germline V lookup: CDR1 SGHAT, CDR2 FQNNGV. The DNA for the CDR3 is TGTGCCAGCAGCTTCCCGGGACAGGGCCACTACGAGCAGTACTTC. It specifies CASSFPGQGHYEQYF.

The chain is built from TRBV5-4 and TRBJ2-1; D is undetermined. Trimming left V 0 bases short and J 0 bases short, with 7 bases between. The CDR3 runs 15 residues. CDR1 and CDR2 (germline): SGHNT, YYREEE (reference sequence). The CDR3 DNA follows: TGTGCCAGCAGCTTGGGCAGAAGCTCCTACAATGAGCAGTTCTTC. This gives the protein CASSLGRSSYNEQFF.

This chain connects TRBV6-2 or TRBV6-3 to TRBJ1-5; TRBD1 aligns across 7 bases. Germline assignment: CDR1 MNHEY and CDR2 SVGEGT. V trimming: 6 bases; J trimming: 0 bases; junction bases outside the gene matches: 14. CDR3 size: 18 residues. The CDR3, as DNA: TGTGCCAGCAGCCTTTGGCCGGGACAGACTTATAGCAATCAGCCCCAGCATTTT. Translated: CASSLWPGQTYSNQPQHF.

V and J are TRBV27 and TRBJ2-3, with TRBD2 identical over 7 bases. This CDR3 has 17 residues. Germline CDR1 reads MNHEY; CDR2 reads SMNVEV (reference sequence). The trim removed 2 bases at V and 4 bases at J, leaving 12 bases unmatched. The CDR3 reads CASSLRWTSSIPDTQYF. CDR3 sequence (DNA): TGTGCCAGCAGTTTAAGGTGGACTAGTAGTATTCCAGATACGCAGTATTTT.

The CDR3 protein is CATSSRLAGPYEQYF. CDR3 DNA: TGTGCCACCAGCAGTAGACTAGCGGGGCCCTACGAGCAGTACTTC. The chain links TRBV15 to TRBJ2-7; 11 bases line up with TRBD2. The CDR3 runs 15 residues. Germline CDR1 and CDR2: LNHNV and YYDKDF (reference sequence). The V segment lost 3 bases and the J segment 2 bases; nucleotides outside the gene matches: 3. The variable domain in full, completed from reference TRBV15 and TRBJ2-7, reads DAMVIQNPRYQVTQFGKPVTLSCSQTLNHNVMYWYQQKSSQAPKLLFHYYDKDFNNEADTPDNFQSRRPNTSFCFLDIRSPGLGDTAMYLCATSSRLAGPYEQYFGPGTRLTVT.

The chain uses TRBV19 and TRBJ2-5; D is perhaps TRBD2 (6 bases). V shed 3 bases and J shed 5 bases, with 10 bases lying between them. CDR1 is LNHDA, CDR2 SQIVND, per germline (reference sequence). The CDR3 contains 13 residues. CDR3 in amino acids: CASSISGLETQYF. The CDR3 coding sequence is TGTGCCAGTAGTATTAGCGGTTTGGAGACCCAGTACTTC.

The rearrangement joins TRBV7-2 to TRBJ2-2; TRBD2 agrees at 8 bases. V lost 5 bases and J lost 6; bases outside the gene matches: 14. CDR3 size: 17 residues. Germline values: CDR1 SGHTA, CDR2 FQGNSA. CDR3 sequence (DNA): TGTGCCAGCAGCCCCACGGCCCTTAGCGGGAAGGCCGGGGAGCTGTTTTTT. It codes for CASSPTALSGKAGELFF. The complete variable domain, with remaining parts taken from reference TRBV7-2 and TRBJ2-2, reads GAGVSQSPSNKVTEKGKDVELRCDPISGHTALYWYRQSLGQGLEFLIYFQGNSAPDKSGLPSDRFSAERTGGSVSTLTIQRTQQEDSAVYLCASSPTALSGKAGELFFGEGSRLTVL.

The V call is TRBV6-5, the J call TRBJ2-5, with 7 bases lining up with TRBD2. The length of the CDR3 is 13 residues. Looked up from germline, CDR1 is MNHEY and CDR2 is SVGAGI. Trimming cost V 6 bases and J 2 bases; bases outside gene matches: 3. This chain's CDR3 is CASSRGVQETQYF. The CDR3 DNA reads TGTGCCAGCAGCCGGGGGGTTCAAGAGACCCAGTACTTC.

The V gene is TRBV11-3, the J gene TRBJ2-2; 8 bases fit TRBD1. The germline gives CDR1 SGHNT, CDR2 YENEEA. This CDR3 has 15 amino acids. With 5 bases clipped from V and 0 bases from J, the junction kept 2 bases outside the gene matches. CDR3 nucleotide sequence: TGTGCCAGCAGCGCGGACAGGGCGAACACCGGGGAGCTGTTTTTT. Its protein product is CASSADRANTGELFF.

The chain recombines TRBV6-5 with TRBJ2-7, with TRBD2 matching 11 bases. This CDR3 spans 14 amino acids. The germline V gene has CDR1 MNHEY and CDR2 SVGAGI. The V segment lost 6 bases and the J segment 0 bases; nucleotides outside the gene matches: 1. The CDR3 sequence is CASRLAGDSYEQYF. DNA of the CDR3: TGTGCCAGCAGACTAGCGGGAGACTCCTACGAGCAGTACTTC.

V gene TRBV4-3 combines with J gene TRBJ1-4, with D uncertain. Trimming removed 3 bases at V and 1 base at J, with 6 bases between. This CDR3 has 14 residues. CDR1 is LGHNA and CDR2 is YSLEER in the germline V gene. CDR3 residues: CASSQTRTNEKLFF. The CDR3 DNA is TGCGCCAGCAGCCAGACAAGAACTAATGAAAAACTGTTTTTT.

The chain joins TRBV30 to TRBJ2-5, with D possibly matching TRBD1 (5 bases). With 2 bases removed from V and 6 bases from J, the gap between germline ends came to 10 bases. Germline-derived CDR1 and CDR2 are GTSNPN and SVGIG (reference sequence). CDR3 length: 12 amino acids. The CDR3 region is CAWSQGMKTQYF. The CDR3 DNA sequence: TGTGCCTGGAGTCAGGGAATGAAGACCCAGTACTTC.